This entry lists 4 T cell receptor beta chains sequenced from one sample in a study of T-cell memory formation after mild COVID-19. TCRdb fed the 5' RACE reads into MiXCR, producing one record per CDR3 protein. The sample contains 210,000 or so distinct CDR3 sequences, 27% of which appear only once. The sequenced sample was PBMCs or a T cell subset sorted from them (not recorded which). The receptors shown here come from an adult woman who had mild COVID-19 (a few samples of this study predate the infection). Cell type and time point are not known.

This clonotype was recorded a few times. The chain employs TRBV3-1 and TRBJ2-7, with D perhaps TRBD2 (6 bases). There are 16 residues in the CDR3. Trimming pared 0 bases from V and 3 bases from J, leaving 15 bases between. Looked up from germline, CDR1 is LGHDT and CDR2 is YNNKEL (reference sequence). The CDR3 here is CASSQDGLEGYYEQYF. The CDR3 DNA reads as TGTGCCAGCAGCCAAGACGGCTTGGAGGGGTACTACGAGCAGTACTTC.

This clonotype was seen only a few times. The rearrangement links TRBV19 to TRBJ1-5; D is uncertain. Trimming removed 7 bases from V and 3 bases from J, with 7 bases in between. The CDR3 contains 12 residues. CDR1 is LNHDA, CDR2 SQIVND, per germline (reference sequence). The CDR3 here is CASTGANQPQHF. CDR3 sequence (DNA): TGTGCCAGTACCGGTGCCAATCAGCCCCAGCATTTT.

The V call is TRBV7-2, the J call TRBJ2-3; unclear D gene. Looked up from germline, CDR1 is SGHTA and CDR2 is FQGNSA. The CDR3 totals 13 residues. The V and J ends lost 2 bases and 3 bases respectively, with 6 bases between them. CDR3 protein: CASSLWLTDTQYF. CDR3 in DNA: TGTGCCAGCAGCTTATGGCTGACAGATACGCAGTATTTT.

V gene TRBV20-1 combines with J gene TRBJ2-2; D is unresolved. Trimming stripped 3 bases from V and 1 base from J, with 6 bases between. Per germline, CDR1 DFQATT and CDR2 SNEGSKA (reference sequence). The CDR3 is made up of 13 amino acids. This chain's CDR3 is CSARSQNTGELFF. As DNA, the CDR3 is TGCAGTGCTAGGTCGCAGAACACCGGGGAGCTGTTTTTT.